Each of the 5 T cell receptor beta chains below was sequenced from the same sample in a study of CD8+ T cells in alopecia areata. TCR sequencing used cDNA made by reverse transcription of extracted RNA. Using immunoSEQ multiplex PCR, the repertoire was profiled, and TCRdb retains in-frame clones only, with some absent. The sample holds 6,500 to 8,000 clones, 60% to 65% seen once. Indicated treatment: oral pan-JAK inhibitor, 5-10 mg twice daily. Those with alopecia areata gave lesional scalp punch biopsies and peripheral blood. The starting material was skin, obtained at week 4, from a patient treated with tofacitinib. These receptors were collected from a human donor with alopecia areata.

The chain employs TRBV4-1 and TRBJ2-7; D ambiguous. Germline CDR1 MGHRA, CDR2 YSYEKL. V was shortened by 1 base and J by 4 bases, with 14 bases between the two germline ends. This CDR3 is built from 15 residues. CDR3 DNA sequence: TGCGCCAGCAGCCAAGCTTGGGGTGCGGAATACGAGCAGTACTTC. Its protein product is CASSQAWGAEYEQYF.

This clone has a handful of counts. CDR3 residues: CASSPTTGFGFF. The DNA for the CDR3 is TGTGCCAGCAGCCCGACGACAGGGTTCGGGTTCTTC. This chain uses TRBV11-1 with TRBJ2-1; 7 bases fit TRBD1. CDR3 length: 12 amino acids. Germline trimming cut 5 bases from V and 15 bases from J; bases unmatched to any gene: 10. CDR1 and CDR2 from the germline V gene are SGHAT and FQDESV (reference sequence).

The chain has TRBV5-4 and TRBJ1-2; 7 bases are shared with TRBD1. Trimming at V came to 4 bases and at J to 3 bases, leaving 6 bases not matched to a gene. CDR3 length: 14 amino acids. CDR1 and CDR2 (germline): SGHNT, YYREEE (reference sequence). CDR3 region: CASSVDRFDYGYTF. The CDR3 DNA is TGTGCCAGCAGCGTGGACAGGTTTGACTATGGCTACACCTTC.

This chain uses TRBV28 with TRBJ2-2; 9 nucleotides match TRBD1. There are 14 residues in the CDR3. V was clipped by 8 bases and J by 3 bases; unmatched bases: 4. Germline V CDR1 and CDR2: MDHEN, SYDVKM. CDR3 in DNA: TGTGCCAGCCGGACAGGGGATGACACCGGGGAGCTGTTTTTT. Encoded protein: CASRTGDDTGELFF.

CDR3 loop: CASSEAEYEQYF. The CDR3 DNA follows: TGCGCCAGCAGTGAGGCAGAGTACGAGCAGTACTTC. V and J are TRBV10-2 and TRBJ2-7; D unresolved. V gave up 2 bases and J gave up 4 bases, with 6 bases separating them. This CDR3 spans 12 amino acids. CDR1 and CDR2 (germline): WSHSY, SAAADI.